A selection of T cell receptor beta chains follows, all from one sample in a study of T-cell reconstitution after alpha-beta-depleted transplantation in children. TCRdb re-called the PCR reads with MiXCR, one entry per CDR3 protein. The top ten hold 6.3% of the sample, which has about 260,000 distinct CDR3 sequences, 6.5% to 9% seen once. The specimen was PBMCs, mostly from graft donor cells, collected 180 days after TCRalphabeta/CD19-depleted stem cell transplant. The source of these receptors is a male patient under 18 who had a stem cell transplant for acute lymphoblastic leukemia, so the T cells may come from the graft donor. Each CDR3 is given with its conserved first and last residue. A D gene is named only where the DNA matches it firmly. Some rows mark clone size as missing; the rest say once, few, many or name a class of expanded clone.

TRBJ2-5,TRBD2,TRBV9,many,CASSVGIATGGETQYF,TGTGCCAGCAGCGTAGGGATCGCGACGGGGGGAGAGACCCAGTACTTC
TRBJ1-5,NA,TRBV2,many,CASSEAYRPQHF,TGTGCCAGCAGTGAAGCGTACCGGCCCCAGCATTTT
TRBJ2-7,NA,TRBV20-1,many,CSARDPLLSYEQYF,TGCAGTGCTAGAGATCCACTACTCTCCTACGAGCAGTACTTC
TRBJ1-1,TRBD1,TRBV6-5,once,CASSYDRGRGDTEAFF,TGTGCCAGCAGTTACGACAGGGGGCGCGGGGACACTGAAGCTTTCTTT
TRBJ2-2,TRBD2,TRBV7-2,many,CASSLLAVGELFF,TGTGCCAGCAGCTTACTAGCGGTCGGGGAGCTGTTTTTT
TRBJ2-4,TRBD2,TRBV20-1,few,CSAAGGYSIQYF,TGCAGTGCCGCCGGGGGGTATAGCATTCAGTACTTC
TRBJ2-3,TRBD2,TRBV4-1,NA,CASSRGGTSGTDTQYF,TGCGCCAGCAGCCGGGGGGGGACTAGCGGGACAGATACGCAGTATTTT
TRBJ1-5,TRBD1,TRBV29-1,many,CSVKTGTSNQPQHF,TGCAGCGTGAAGACAGGGACTAGCAATCAGCCCCAGCATTTT
TRBJ1-2,NA,TRBV20-1,many,CSARDSSYGYTF,TGCAGTGCTAGAGATAGCTCGTATGGCTACACCTTC
TRBJ2-3,NA,TRBV5-6,NA,CASSTGVTTGTQYF,TGTGCCAGCAGTACCGGGGTCACTACCGGTACGCAGTATTTT
TRBJ1-1,TRBD1,TRBV7-2,many,CASSSGQGSPEAFF,TGTGCCAGCAGCTCAGGACAGGGGTCTCCTGAAGCTTTCTTT
TRBJ2-5,NA,TRBV12-3/TRBV12-4,many,CASSLIETQYF,TGTGCCAGCAGTTTAATAGAGACCCAGTACTTC